What follows is one T cell receptor (beta chain) and its context. The antigen is not known. A much larger clonotype is one base distant, so this may be a read error. The data stem from a study of CD8 T cells in ankylosing spondylitis. The CDR3 has 14 amino acids. In germline, CDR1 is SGHVS, CDR2 FQNEAQ. Findings and limits, study-wide: Peripheral blood held disease-linked clones only at relatively low frequency, and these were CD8+. Matched ankylosing spondylitis synovial fluid reportedly showed significant enrichment of disease-linked clones. Past studies reported some motif variants in reactive arthritis synovial fluid and blood.

TCRdb processed the 5' RACE reads anew with MiXCR; each CDR3 protein has one entry. The sample carries 300,000 to 350,000 distinct CDR3 sequences, around 21% recorded once. This receptor was obtained from a female donor with ankylosing spondylitis or in good health (not recorded which). Specimen: blood, either unsorted or a sorted T cell fraction (not recorded which). This chain joins TRBV7-8 and TRBJ2-1, with D maybe TRBD1 (5 bases). The CDR3 region is CTSSLRAFADEQFF. The CDR3 nucleotides read TGTACCAGCAGCCTCAGGGCCTTCGCCGATGAGCAGTTCTTC.